Below are 2 T cell receptor beta chains sequenced from a single sample in a study of control samples from healthy donors and cancer patients. Sequencing used immunoSEQ multiplex PCR; TCRdb keeps in-frame clones, though not all of them. The sample has about 160,000 clones; approximately 90% are singletons. Input material: blood. The receptors come from a man aged 30 to 39 in good health.

This clone was counted between two and nine times. The rearrangement links TRBV5-1 to TRBJ1-6; TRBD1 agrees at 7 bases. This CDR3 spans 14 amino acids. J lost 10 bases, V lost 3 bases, and 7 bases had no gene match. In germline, CDR1 is SGHRS, CDR2 YFSETQ. The CDR3 DNA follows: TGCGCCAGCAGCTACCGACAGGGCGGATCACCCCTCCACTTT. Translation: CASSYRQGGSPLHF.

This chain uses TRBV3-1 (or the pseudogene TRBV3-2) with TRBJ1-6, with D perhaps matching TRBD1 (5 bases). V was trimmed by 4 bases and J by 10 bases, leaving 8 bases between them. This CDR3 spans 12 amino acids. Germline loops: CDR1 LGHDT, CDR2 YNNKEL (reference sequence). Here the CDR3 DNA reads TGTGCCAGCAGCCCGAGGGACTCACCCCTCCACTTT. The encoded protein is CASSPRDSPLHF.